The rows below give T cell receptor beta chains drawn from one sample of a study of T cell repertoires in cytomegalovirus infection. TCRdb analysed the reads with MiXCR anew, one entry per CDR3 protein. The sample consists of roughly 76,000 distinct CDR3 sequences, around 3.5% of them appearing once. The sample taken for sequencing was PBMCs. The receptors stem from a human donor in good health (CMV status not recorded). Some clones in this sample may be carry-over from other donors' samples. Both conserved end residues are part of each CDR3. Fields, in order: clone size, D gene, V gene, J gene, CDR3 protein, CDR3 DNA. D genes are given only for firm matches. Clone size is stated in some rows and not others, as once, few, many or a class when expanded.

abundance: many
d_gene: -
v_gene: TRBV6-5
j_gene: TRBJ2-3
CDR3aa: CASSYSVGDPDTQYF
CDR3nt: TGTGCCAGCAGTTACTCGGTGGGGGACCCAGATACGCAGTATTTT

abundance: few
d_gene: -
v_gene: TRBV20-1
j_gene: TRBJ2-7
CDR3aa: CSARVSEQYF
CDR3nt: TGCAGTGCTAGAGTCTCCGAGCAGTACTTC

abundance: many
d_gene: -
v_gene: TRBV4-3
j_gene: TRBJ2-1
CDR3aa: CASSQEQGGIHEQFF
CDR3nt: TGCGCCAGCAGCCAAGAACAGGGGGGGATTCATGAGCAGTTCTTC

abundance: -
d_gene: TRBD2
v_gene: TRBV28
j_gene: TRBJ2-5
CDR3aa: CASRFSGGRRETQYF
CDR3nt: TGTGCCAGCAGGTTTAGCGGGGGAAGGCGGGAGACCCAGTACTTC

abundance: many
d_gene: -
v_gene: TRBV27
j_gene: TRBJ1-5
CDR3aa: CASSLSDTRIDPQHF
CDR3nt: TGTGCCAGCAGTTTATCCGACACGCGGATTGATCCCCAGCATTTT

abundance: -
d_gene: -
v_gene: TRBV27
j_gene: TRBJ2-5
CDR3aa: CASRLGRTETQYF
CDR3nt: TGTGCCAGCAGACTCGGGCGGACAGAGACCCAGTACTTC

abundance: many
d_gene: -
v_gene: TRBV7-2
j_gene: TRBJ1-2
CDR3aa: CASSTVSPSYGYTF
CDR3nt: TGTGCCAGCAGCACGGTTTCTCCTTCCTATGGCTACACCTTC

abundance: many
d_gene: -
v_gene: TRBV11-3
j_gene: TRBJ1-1
CDR3aa: CASSDGTANTEAFF
CDR3nt: TGTGCCAGCAGCGATGGGACGGCGAACACTGAAGCTTTCTTT

abundance: many
d_gene: TRBD1
v_gene: TRBV20-1
j_gene: TRBJ2-3
CDR3aa: CSAPYNPGQGTDTQYF
CDR3nt: TGCAGTGCACCGTACAACCCGGGACAGGGAACAGATACGCAGTATTTT

abundance: many
d_gene: -
v_gene: TRBV5-1
j_gene: TRBJ2-7
CDR3aa: CASSPLFGYEQYF
CDR3nt: TGCGCCAGCAGCCCACTTTTTGGCTACGAGCAGTACTTC

abundance: many
d_gene: -
v_gene: TRBV28
j_gene: TRBJ2-5
CDR3aa: CASSLIGGFDQGQETQYF
CDR3nt: TGTGCCAGCAGTTTAATAGGGGGTTTTGATCAGGGACAAGAGACCCAGTACTTC

abundance: many
d_gene: -
v_gene: TRBV4-1
j_gene: TRBJ2-3
CDR3aa: CASSQVGSTDTQYF
CDR3nt: TGCGCCAGCAGCCAAGTGGGCAGTACAGATACGCAGTATTTT

abundance: many
d_gene: -
v_gene: TRBV28
j_gene: TRBJ1-2
CDR3aa: CASSLLGSYGYTF
CDR3nt: TGTGCCAGCAGTTTATTGGGATCCTATGGCTACACCTTC

abundance: many
d_gene: TRBD1
v_gene: TRBV4-2
j_gene: TRBJ2-2
CDR3aa: CASSQVQGIGNTGELFF
CDR3nt: TGTGCCAGCAGCCAAGTACAGGGGATTGGGAACACCGGGGAGCTGTTTTTT

abundance: many
d_gene: TRBD1
v_gene: TRBV5-5
j_gene: TRBJ2-1
CDR3aa: CVSSLLGTGGHEQFF
CDR3nt: TGTGTCAGCAGCTTACTTGGGACAGGGGGTCATGAGCAGTTCTTC

abundance: many
d_gene: -
v_gene: TRBV12-3/TRBV12-4
j_gene: TRBJ1-5
CDR3aa: CASSSRQANQPQHF
CDR3nt: TGTGCCAGCAGTTCGAGACAGGCAAATCAGCCCCAGCATTTT

abundance: many
d_gene: -
v_gene: TRBV20-1
j_gene: TRBJ1-2
CDR3aa: CSARDIRAMNYGYTF
CDR3nt: TGCAGTGCTAGAGATATTAGGGCAATGAACTATGGCTACACCTTC

abundance: many
d_gene: -
v_gene: TRBV12-3/TRBV12-4
j_gene: TRBJ2-3
CDR3aa: CASSPHFSRSLNTQYF
CDR3nt: TGTGCCAGCAGTCCCCACTTCTCCCGGTCTCTGAATACGCAGTATTTT

abundance: many
d_gene: TRBD1
v_gene: TRBV6-4
j_gene: TRBJ1-5
CDR3aa: CASSPGTGGNQPQHF
CDR3nt: TGTGCCAGCAGTCCCGGGACAGGGGGCAATCAGCCCCAGCATTTT

abundance: few
d_gene: -
v_gene: TRBV7-2
j_gene: TRBJ1-5
CDR3aa: CASSLRGSNQPQHF
CDR3nt: TGTGCCAGCAGCTTACGAGGGTCCAATCAGCCCCAGCATTTT

abundance: many
d_gene: TRBD1
v_gene: TRBV6-1
j_gene: TRBJ1-2
CDR3aa: CASSYSATGSNYGYTF
CDR3nt: TGTGCCAGCAGTTACTCCGCGACAGGGTCTAACTATGGCTACACCTTC

abundance: many
d_gene: TRBD2
v_gene: TRBV28
j_gene: TRBJ2-7
CDR3aa: CASSSRSGGGGEQYF
CDR3nt: TGTGCCAGCAGTAGTCGTAGCGGGGGCGGGGGCGAGCAGTACTTC

abundance: many
d_gene: TRBD1
v_gene: TRBV12-3/TRBV12-4
j_gene: TRBJ2-3
CDR3aa: CASSVRGPDTQYF
CDR3nt: TGTGCCAGCTCAGTAAGGGGGCCAGATACGCAGTATTTT

abundance: many
d_gene: -
v_gene: TRBV6-6
j_gene: TRBJ2-3
CDR3aa: CASTRTTQGTDTQYF
CDR3nt: TGTGCCAGCACTCGGACAACCCAGGGGACAGATACGCAGTATTTT

abundance: many
d_gene: TRBD1
v_gene: TRBV12-3/TRBV12-4
j_gene: TRBJ1-1
CDR3aa: CASSPGQGVMAEAFF
CDR3nt: TGTGCCAGCAGTCCGGGACAGGGGGTTATGGCTGAAGCTTTCTTT

abundance: many
d_gene: -
v_gene: TRBV7-6
j_gene: TRBJ2-3
CDR3aa: CASSLALWDTQYF
CDR3nt: TGTGCCAGCAGCTTAGCTCTTTGGGATACGCAGTATTTT

abundance: many
d_gene: TRBD2
v_gene: TRBV9
j_gene: TRBJ2-3
CDR3aa: CASSASGLATQYF
CDR3nt: TGTGCCAGCAGCGCGTCCGGACTAGCGACGCAGTATTTT

abundance: many
d_gene: -
v_gene: TRBV7-9
j_gene: TRBJ1-6
CDR3aa: CASRRPGFSPLHF
CDR3nt: TGTGCCAGCAGGAGACCAGGGTTTTCACCCCTCCACTTT

abundance: many
d_gene: -
v_gene: TRBV7-2
j_gene: TRBJ2-3
CDR3aa: CASSKPPGGADTQYF
CDR3nt: TGTGCCAGCAGCAAACCCCCGGGGGGCGCAGATACGCAGTATTTT

abundance: many
d_gene: -
v_gene: TRBV4-2
j_gene: TRBJ1-1
CDR3aa: CASSQDLHAEAFF
CDR3nt: TGTGCCAGCAGCCAAGATCTTCATGCCGAAGCTTTCTTT

abundance: many
d_gene: TRBD2
v_gene: TRBV7-3
j_gene: TRBJ2-5
CDR3aa: CASSPKRTSGGAEETQYF
CDR3nt: TGTGCCAGCAGCCCAAAAAGGACTAGCGGGGGGGCCGAGGAGACCCAGTACTTC

abundance: many
d_gene: -
v_gene: TRBV7-2
j_gene: TRBJ1-6
CDR3aa: CASSLVFGKSDNSPLHF
CDR3nt: TGTGCCAGCAGCTTAGTATTCGGGAAGTCGGATAATTCACCCCTCCACTTT

abundance: many
d_gene: -
v_gene: TRBV11-2
j_gene: TRBJ1-1
CDR3aa: CASSLGQVANTEAFF
CDR3nt: TGTGCCAGCAGCTTAGGCCAGGTGGCGAACACTGAAGCTTTCTTT

abundance: many
d_gene: -
v_gene: TRBV7-4
j_gene: TRBJ2-7
CDR3aa: CASRARDSGRYEQYF
CDR3nt: TGTGCCAGCAGAGCCCGGGACAGCGGGCGCTACGAGCAGTACTTC

abundance: many
d_gene: TRBD1
v_gene: TRBV10-3
j_gene: TRBJ1-5
CDR3aa: CAISDGDRGNQPQHF
CDR3nt: TGTGCCATCAGTGACGGGGACAGGGGCAATCAGCCCCAGCATTTT

abundance: many
d_gene: -
v_gene: TRBV7-6
j_gene: TRBJ2-5
CDR3aa: CASSLSSGPQETQYF
CDR3nt: TGTGCCAGCAGCTTATCGTCGGGCCCTCAAGAGACCCAGTACTTC

abundance: many
d_gene: -
v_gene: TRBV20-1
j_gene: TRBJ2-1
CDR3aa: CSAELRELSGQFF
CDR3nt: TGCAGTGCTGAACTCCGGGAACTCTCTGGCCAGTTCTTC

abundance: many
d_gene: -
v_gene: TRBV29-1
j_gene: TRBJ1-2
CDR3aa: CSVETGPYGYTF
CDR3nt: TGCAGCGTTGAAACAGGGCCCTATGGCTACACCTTC

abundance: -
d_gene: -
v_gene: TRBV7-8
j_gene: TRBJ1-2
CDR3aa: CASSFEGPGDGYTF
CDR3nt: TGTGCCAGCAGCTTTGAGGGGCCGGGAGATGGCTACACCTTC

abundance: many
d_gene: -
v_gene: TRBV28
j_gene: TRBJ1-5
CDR3aa: CASSLFVTVNQPQHF
CDR3nt: TGTGCCAGCAGTTTATTCGTGACAGTCAATCAGCCCCAGCATTTT

abundance: many
d_gene: -
v_gene: TRBV15
j_gene: TRBJ1-3
CDR3aa: CATSRPGTRNTIYF
CDR3nt: TGTGCCACCAGCAGACCCGGGACGCGAAACACCATATATTTT

abundance: many
d_gene: -
v_gene: TRBV12-3/TRBV12-4
j_gene: TRBJ1-2
CDR3aa: CASSPTEFYGYTF
CDR3nt: TGTGCCAGCAGCCCTACTGAGTTCTATGGCTACACCTTC

abundance: many
d_gene: TRBD1
v_gene: TRBV7-2
j_gene: TRBJ1-2
CDR3aa: CASTPGGTAYGYTF
CDR3nt: TGTGCCAGCACCCCGGGAGGGACAGCCTATGGCTACACCTTC

abundance: many
d_gene: TRBD2
v_gene: TRBV7-3
j_gene: TRBJ2-1
CDR3aa: CASSSLAGGVVEQFF
CDR3nt: TGTGCCAGCAGCTCGCTAGCGGGGGGGGTAGTGGAGCAGTTCTTC

abundance: many
d_gene: TRBD1
v_gene: TRBV9
j_gene: TRBJ1-1
CDR3aa: CASSPRQGFGLTEAFF
CDR3nt: TGTGCCAGCAGCCCAAGACAGGGATTTGGACTCACTGAAGCTTTCTTT

abundance: many
d_gene: TRBD1
v_gene: TRBV12-3/TRBV12-4
j_gene: TRBJ1-1
CDR3aa: CASRGDRYDTEAFF
CDR3nt: TGTGCCAGCAGGGGGGACAGGTACGACACTGAAGCTTTCTTT

abundance: many
d_gene: -
v_gene: TRBV12-3/TRBV12-4
j_gene: TRBJ1-1
CDR3aa: CASKRLWGDTEAFF
CDR3nt: TGTGCCAGCAAGAGACTCTGGGGGGACACTGAAGCTTTCTTT

abundance: many
d_gene: -
v_gene: TRBV7-2
j_gene: TRBJ2-3
CDR3aa: CASSTPVGPHADTQYF
CDR3nt: TGTGCCAGCAGCACCCCTGTGGGACCCCATGCAGATACGCAGTATTTT

abundance: many
d_gene: TRBD2
v_gene: TRBV11-1
j_gene: TRBJ2-1
CDR3aa: CASRVGGGEAYNEQFF
CDR3nt: TGTGCCAGCAGAGTTGGGGGGGGGGAGGCCTACAATGAGCAGTTCTTC

abundance: many
d_gene: -
v_gene: TRBV12-3/TRBV12-4
j_gene: TRBJ2-7
CDR3aa: CASSPAYEQYF
CDR3nt: TGTGCCAGCAGTCCGGCCTACGAGCAGTACTTC

abundance: many
d_gene: -
v_gene: TRBV6-1
j_gene: TRBJ1-1
CDR3aa: CASGGNTEAFF
CDR3nt: TGTGCCAGCGGAGGGAACACTGAAGCTTTCTTT

abundance: -
d_gene: -
v_gene: TRBV6-5
j_gene: TRBJ1-5
CDR3aa: CASSQGGGHQPQHF
CDR3nt: TGTGCCAGCAGCCAGGGCGGGGGGCATCAGCCCCAGCATTTT

abundance: many
d_gene: TRBD1
v_gene: TRBV7-2
j_gene: TRBJ1-1
CDR3aa: CASSPWTGAFF
CDR3nt: TGTGCCAGCAGCCCCTGGACAGGAGCTTTCTTT

abundance: many
d_gene: TRBD2
v_gene: TRBV7-2
j_gene: TRBJ2-7
CDR3aa: CASSLAPSGLLFYEQYF
CDR3nt: TGTGCCAGCAGCTTAGCACCTAGCGGGTTACTTTTCTACGAGCAGTACTTC